Here is one T cell receptor (beta chain) with its context. Unmatched junction bases numbered 6, after V lost 4 bases and J lost 1 base. CDR1 is SQVTM, CDR2 ANQGSEA, per germline. The CDR3 is 15 amino acids. CD8 cells regarded as naive lacked CD45RO, were positively chosen for CCR7, and omitted terminally differentiated effector memory CD45RA+ cells. These data belong to a study of shared clonotypes between healthy human individuals. Assay used: immunoSEQ multiplex PCR; TCRdb lists only in-frame clones, some missing. The sample includes around 2.1 million clones, about 93% of them seen just once. The sequenced sample consisted of naive CD8+ T cells from PBMCs. The sequence was collected from a man between 18 and 35 years old in good health. Some clones in this sample may be carry-over from other donors' samples. The chain employs TRBV29-1 and TRBJ2-3; 9 bases line up with TRBD2. The CDR3 nucleotides read TGCAGCGTTGGGGGTACTAGCGGGCGCACAGATACGCAGTATTTT. It yields the protein CSVGGTSGRTDTQYF.